This T cell receptor (beta chain) is from a study of T-cell memory formation after mild COVID-19. Study summary: There were largely donor-specific TCR clusters.

CDR1 SEHNR and CDR2 FQNEAQ come from the germline V gene (reference sequence). Trimming took 4 bases from V and 6 from J, leaving 6 bases between them. The CDR3 is 12 amino acids. To note about this clonotype: Its cognate antigen is unknown.

Study-wide findings and caveats: Among clones contracting day 15 to 85, CD4/CD8 was balanced, whereas later expanders leaned CD4+. CD4+ contracting clones lay mainly in CM and EM, CD8+ ones in EMRA.

TCRdb used MiXCR to reprocess the 5' RACE reads, holding one entry per CDR3 protein. The sample carries 100,000 to 150,000 distinct CDR3 sequences, approximately 16% recorded once. The chain couples TRBV7-9 to TRBJ1-4, with D hard to call. Material for sequencing was PBMCs or a T cell subset sorted from them (not recorded which). The sequence was collected from an adult woman who had mild COVID-19 (a few samples of this study predate the infection). Cell type and time point are not known. CDR3 region: CASSSRDEKLFF. Written as DNA, the CDR3 is TGTGCCAGCAGCTCGAGGGATGAAAAACTGTTTTTT. The full variable domain, completed using reference TRBV7-9 and TRBJ1-4, is DTGVSQNPRHKITKRGQNVTFRCDPISEHNRLYWYRQTLGQGPEFLTYFQNEAQLEKSRLLSDRFSAERPKGSFSTLEIQRTEQGDSAMYLCASSSRDEKLFFGSGTQLSVL.